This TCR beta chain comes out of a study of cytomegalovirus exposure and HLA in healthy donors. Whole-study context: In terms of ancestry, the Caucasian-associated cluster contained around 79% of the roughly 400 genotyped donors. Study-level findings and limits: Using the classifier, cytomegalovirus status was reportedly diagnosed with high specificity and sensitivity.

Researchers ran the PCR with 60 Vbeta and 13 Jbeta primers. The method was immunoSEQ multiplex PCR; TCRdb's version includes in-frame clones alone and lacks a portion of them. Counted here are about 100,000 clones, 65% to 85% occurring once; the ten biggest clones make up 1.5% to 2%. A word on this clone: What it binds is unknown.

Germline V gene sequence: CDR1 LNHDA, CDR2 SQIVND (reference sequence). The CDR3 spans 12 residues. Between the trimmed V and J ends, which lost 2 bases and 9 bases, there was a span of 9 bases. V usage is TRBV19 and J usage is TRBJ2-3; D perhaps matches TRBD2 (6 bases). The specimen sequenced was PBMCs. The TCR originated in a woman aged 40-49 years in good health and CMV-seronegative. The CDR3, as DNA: TGTGCCAGTAGTATATATGGGGGGACGCAGTATTTT. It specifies CASSIYGGTQYF.